This T cell receptor beta chain was retrieved from a study of blood T cell repertoires in COVID-19. Study in general: PBMCs, B-cell-depleted T cells, or T cells provided the cDNA or gDNA that made up the material.

In the original workflow: From reference gene primer amplification, estimates of nucleated cell counts were derived. Only in-frame clones appear in the TCRdb table, and some are missing; sequencing was by immunoSEQ multiplex PCR. V, J and clone size were drawn from that table, and D and trimming were deduced from the DNA. The sample holds about 280,000 clones, around 84% seen once. Enrollees, about 18 to 89 years old, lived in 24 US areas. Exposed enrollees encountered a COVID-19 case at some point within 2 weeks before study entry. The sequencing input was PBMCs or T cells enriched from blood (not recorded which). This TCR came from a man aged 35-49 years who had been exposed to COVID-19.

The CDR3 DNA follows: TGTGCCAGTAGTCCTGGGGTAGCGGGCTACAATGAGCAGTTCTTC. Its translation is CASSPGVAGYNEQFF. The chain joins TRBV19 to TRBJ2-1; 7 nucleotides align to TRBD2. This CDR3 is 15 amino acids long. The trim removed 5 bases at V and 3 bases at J, leaving 7 bases unmatched. Germline values: CDR1 LNHDA, CDR2 SQIVND (reference sequence).